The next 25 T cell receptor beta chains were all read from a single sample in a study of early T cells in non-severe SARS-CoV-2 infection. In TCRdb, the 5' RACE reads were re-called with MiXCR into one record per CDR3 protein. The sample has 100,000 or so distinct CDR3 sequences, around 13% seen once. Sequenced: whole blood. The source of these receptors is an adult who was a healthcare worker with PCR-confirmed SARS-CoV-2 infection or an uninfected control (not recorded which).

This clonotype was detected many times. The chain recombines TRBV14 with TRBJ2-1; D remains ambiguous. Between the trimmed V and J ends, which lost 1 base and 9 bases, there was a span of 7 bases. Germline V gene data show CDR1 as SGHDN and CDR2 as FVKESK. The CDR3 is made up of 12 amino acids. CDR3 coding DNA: TGTGCCAGCAGCCAAGCAGGCGGTGAGCAGTTCTTC. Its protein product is CASSQAGGEQFF.

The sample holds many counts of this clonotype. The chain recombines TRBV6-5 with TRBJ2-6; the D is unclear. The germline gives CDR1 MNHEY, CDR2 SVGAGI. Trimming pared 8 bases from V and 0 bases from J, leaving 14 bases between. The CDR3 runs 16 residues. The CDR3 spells CASCHQFFSGANVLTF. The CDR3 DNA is TGTGCCAGCTGTCATCAGTTTTTCTCTGGGGCCAACGTCCTGACTTTC.

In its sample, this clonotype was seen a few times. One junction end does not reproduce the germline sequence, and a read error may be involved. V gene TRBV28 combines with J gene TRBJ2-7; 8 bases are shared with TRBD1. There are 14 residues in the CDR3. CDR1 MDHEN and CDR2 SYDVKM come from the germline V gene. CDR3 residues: CANSLGQGAGEQYF. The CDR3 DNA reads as TGTGCCAACAGTTTAGGGCAGGGGGCAGGCGAGCAGTACTTC.

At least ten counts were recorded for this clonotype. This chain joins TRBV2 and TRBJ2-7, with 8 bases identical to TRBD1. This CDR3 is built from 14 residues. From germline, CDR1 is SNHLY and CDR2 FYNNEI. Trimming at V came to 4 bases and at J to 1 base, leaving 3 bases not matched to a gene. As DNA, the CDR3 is TGTGCCAGCAGTGGCGGGACAGGTTCCTACGAGCAGTACTTC. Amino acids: CASSGGTGSYEQYF. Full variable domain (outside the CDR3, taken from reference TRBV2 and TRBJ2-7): EPEVTQTPSHQVTQMGQEVILRCVPISNHLYFYWYRQILGQKVEFLVSFYNNEISEKSEIFDDQFSVERPDGSNFTLKIRSTKLEDSAMYFCASSGGTGSYEQYFGPGTRLTVT.

The CDR3 DNA follows: TGTGCCAGTAGTATCGGGCGCGCAACTAATGAAAAACTGTTTTTT. Translating gives CASSIGRATNEKLFF. The J gene is TRBJ1-4, the V gene TRBV19, with D uncertain. Germline CDR1 LNHDA, CDR2 SQIVND (reference sequence). Trimming removed 3 bases at V and 0 bases at J, with 8 bases between. This CDR3 spans 15 amino acids.

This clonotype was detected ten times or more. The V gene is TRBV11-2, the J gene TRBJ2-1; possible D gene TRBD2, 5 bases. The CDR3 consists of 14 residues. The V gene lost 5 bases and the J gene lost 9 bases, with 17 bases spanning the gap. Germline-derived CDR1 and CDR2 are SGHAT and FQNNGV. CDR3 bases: TGTGCCAGCAGCCCGTCGGGGTTAGTCCTTGAGCAGTTCTTC. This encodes CASSPSGLVLEQFF.

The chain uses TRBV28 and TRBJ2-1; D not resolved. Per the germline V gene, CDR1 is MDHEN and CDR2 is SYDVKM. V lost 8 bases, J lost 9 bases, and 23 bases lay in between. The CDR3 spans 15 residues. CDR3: CASQIVIRPMSEQFF. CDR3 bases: TGTGCCAGCCAGATAGTGATTCGGCCGATGAGTGAGCAGTTCTTC.

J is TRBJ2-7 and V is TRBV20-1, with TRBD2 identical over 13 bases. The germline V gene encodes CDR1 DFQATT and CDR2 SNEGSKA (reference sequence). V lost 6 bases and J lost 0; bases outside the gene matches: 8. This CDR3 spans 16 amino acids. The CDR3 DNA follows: TGCAGTGCCACGAAACTAGCGGGAGGGGTCTCCTACGAGCAGTACTTC. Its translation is CSATKLAGGVSYEQYF.

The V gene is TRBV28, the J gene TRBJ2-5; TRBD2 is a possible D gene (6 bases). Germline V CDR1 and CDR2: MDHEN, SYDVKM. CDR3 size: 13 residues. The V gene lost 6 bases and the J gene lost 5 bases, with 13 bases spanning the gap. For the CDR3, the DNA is TGTGCCAGCAGACCCGGAGGGGTGGAGACCCAGTACTTC. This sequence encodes CASRPGGVETQYF. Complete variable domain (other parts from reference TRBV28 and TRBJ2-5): DVKVTQSSRYLVKRTGEKVFLECVQDMDHENMFWYRQDPGLGLRLIYFSYDVKMKEKGDIPEGYSVSREKKERFSLILESASTNQTSMYLCASRPGGVETQYFGPGTRLLVL.

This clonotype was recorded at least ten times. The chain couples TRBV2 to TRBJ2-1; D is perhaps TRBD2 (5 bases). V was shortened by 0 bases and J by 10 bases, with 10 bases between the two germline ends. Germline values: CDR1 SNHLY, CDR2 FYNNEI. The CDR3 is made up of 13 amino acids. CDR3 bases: TGTGCCAGCAGTGAAGCCCTAGCCGGGGAGCAGTTCTTC. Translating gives CASSEALAGEQFF. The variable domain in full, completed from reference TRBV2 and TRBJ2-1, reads EPEVTQTPSHQVTQMGQEVILRCVPISNHLYFYWYRQILGQKVEFLVSFYNNEISEKSEIFDDQFSVERPDGSNFTLKIRSTKLEDSAMYFCASSEALAGEQFFGPGTRLTVL.

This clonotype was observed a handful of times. The CDR3 sequence: CASSSGDRGRQPQHF. The CDR3 nucleotides are TGTGCCAGCAGTTCTGGGGACAGGGGGCGACAGCCCCAGCATTTT. V and J are TRBV12-3 or TRBV12-4 and TRBJ1-5, with 12 bases lining up with TRBD1. V shed 4 bases, J shed 7 bases, and the junction held 5 bases outside the gene matches. The CDR3 contains 15 residues.

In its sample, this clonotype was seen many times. This CDR3 is CSALTREGDSPLHF. CDR3 nucleotides: TGCAGTGCCCTTACCAGGGAAGGGGATTCACCCCTCCACTTT. This chain links TRBV20-1 with TRBJ1-6; TRBD1 is a possible D gene (5 bases). Between the trimmed V and J ends, which lost 6 bases and 8 bases, there was a span of 17 bases. CDR1 DFQATT and CDR2 SNEGSKA come from the germline V gene (reference sequence). The CDR3 is 14 residues long.

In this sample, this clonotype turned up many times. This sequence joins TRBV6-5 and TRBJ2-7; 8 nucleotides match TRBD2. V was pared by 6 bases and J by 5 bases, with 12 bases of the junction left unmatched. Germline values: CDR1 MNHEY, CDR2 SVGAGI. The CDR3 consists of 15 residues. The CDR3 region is CASSPRRAGDHEQYF. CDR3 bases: TGTGCCAGCAGCCCCCGGAGAGCGGGAGACCACGAGCAGTACTTC.

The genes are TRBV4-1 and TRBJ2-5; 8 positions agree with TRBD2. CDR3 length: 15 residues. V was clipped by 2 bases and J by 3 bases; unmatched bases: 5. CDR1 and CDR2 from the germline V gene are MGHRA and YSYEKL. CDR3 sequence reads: CASSQTGTREETQYF. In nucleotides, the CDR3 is TGCGCCAGCAGCCAAACCGGGACTAGGGAAGAGACCCAGTACTTC.

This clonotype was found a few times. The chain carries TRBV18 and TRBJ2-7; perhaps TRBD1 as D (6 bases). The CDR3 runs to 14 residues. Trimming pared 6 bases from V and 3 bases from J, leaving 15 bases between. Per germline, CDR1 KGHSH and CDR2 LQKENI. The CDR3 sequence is CASSLSGTSYEQYF. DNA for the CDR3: TGTGCCAGCTCTCTATCCGGGACAAGCTACGAGCAGTACTTC.

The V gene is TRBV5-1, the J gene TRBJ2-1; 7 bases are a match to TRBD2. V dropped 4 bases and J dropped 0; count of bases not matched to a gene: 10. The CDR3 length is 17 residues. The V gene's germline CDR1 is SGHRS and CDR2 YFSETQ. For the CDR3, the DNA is TGCGCCAGCAGCCTGGAGGCTAGCGGCCCCTCCTACAATGAGCAGTTCTTC. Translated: CASSLEASGPSYNEQFF.

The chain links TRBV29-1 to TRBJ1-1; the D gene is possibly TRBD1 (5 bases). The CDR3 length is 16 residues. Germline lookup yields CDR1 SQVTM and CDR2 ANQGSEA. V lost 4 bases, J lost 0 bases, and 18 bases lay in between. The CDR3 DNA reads TGCAGCGTTGTGGTCCTGACAGACCTCATGAACACTGAAGCTTTCTTT. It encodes CSVVVLTDLMNTEAFF.

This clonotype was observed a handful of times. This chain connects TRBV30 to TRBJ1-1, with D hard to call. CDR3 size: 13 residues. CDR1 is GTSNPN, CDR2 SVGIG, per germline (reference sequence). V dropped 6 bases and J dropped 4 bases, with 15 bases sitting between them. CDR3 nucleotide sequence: TGTGCCTGTTCATCCCTACCGGGCACTGAAGCTTTCTTT. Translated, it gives CACSSLPGTEAFF.

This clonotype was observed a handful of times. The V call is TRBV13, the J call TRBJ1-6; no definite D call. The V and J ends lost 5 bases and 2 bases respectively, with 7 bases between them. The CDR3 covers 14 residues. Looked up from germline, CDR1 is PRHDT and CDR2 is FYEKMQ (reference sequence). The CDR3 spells CASSERPYNSPLHF. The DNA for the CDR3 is TGTGCCAGCAGCGAAAGGCCCTATAATTCACCCCTCCACTTT.

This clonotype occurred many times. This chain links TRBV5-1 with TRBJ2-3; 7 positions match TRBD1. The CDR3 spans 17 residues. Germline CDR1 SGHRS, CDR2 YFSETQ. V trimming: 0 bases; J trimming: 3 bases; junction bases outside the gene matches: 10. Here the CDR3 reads CASSLEGQGVRTDTQYF. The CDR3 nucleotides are TGCGCCAGCAGCTTGGAAGGGCAGGGGGTGAGGACAGATACGCAGTATTTT.

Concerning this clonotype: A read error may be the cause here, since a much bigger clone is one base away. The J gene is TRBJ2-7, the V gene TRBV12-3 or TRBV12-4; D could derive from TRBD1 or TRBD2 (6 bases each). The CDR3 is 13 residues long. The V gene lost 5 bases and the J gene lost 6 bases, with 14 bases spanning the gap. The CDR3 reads CASSLHGGPEQYF. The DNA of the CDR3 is TGTGCCAGCAGTCTGCACGGGGGCCCCGAGCAGTACTTC.

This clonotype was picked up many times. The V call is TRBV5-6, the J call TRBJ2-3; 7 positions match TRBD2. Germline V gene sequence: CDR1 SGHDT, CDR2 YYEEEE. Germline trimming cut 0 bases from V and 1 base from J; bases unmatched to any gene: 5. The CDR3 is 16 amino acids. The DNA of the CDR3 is TGTGCCAGCAGCTTGGCCGGGGCGGGAGGCACAGATACGCAGTATTTT. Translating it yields CASSLAGAGGTDTQYF. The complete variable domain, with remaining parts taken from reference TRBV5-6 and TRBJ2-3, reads DAGVTQSPTHLIKTRGQQVTLRCSPKSGHDTVSWYQQALGQGPQFIFQYYEEEERQRGNFPDRFSGHQFPNYSSELNVNALLLGDSALYLCASSLAGAGGTDTQYFGPGTRLTVL.

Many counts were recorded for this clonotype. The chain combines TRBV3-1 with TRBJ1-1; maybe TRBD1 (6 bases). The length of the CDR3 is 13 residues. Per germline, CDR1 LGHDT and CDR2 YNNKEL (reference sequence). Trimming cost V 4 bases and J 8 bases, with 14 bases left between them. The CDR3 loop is CASSLNRVGEAFF. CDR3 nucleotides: TGTGCCAGCAGCCTCAACAGGGTTGGAGAAGCTTTCTTT.

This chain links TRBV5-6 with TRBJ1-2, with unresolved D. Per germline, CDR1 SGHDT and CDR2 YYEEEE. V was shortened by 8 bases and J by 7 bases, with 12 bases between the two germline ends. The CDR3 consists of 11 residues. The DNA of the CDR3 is TGTGCCAGTTCCGCTCTGGGTGGCTACACCTTC. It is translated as CASSALGGYTF. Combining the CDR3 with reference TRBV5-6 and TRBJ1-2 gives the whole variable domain DAGVTQSPTHLIKTRGQQVTLRCSPKSGHDTVSWYQQALGQGPQFIFQYYEEEERQRGNFPDRFSGHQFPNYSSELNVNALLLGDSALYLCASSALGGYTFGSGTRLTVV.

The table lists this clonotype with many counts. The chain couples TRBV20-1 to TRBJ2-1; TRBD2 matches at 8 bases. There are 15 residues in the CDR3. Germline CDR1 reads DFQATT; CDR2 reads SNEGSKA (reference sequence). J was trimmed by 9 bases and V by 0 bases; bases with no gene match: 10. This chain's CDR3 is CSARDPGLVHREQFF. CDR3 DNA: TGCAGTGCTAGAGACCCGGGACTAGTGCACCGTGAGCAGTTCTTC.